Given below is one TCR beta chain in context. Its target is unknown. CDR3 size: 15 residues. The V end was cut by 5 bases, the J end by 1 base, with 12 bases between. Germline V CDR1 and CDR2: MGHRA, YSYEKL. This record comes from a study of OX40 agonist ivuxolimab in advanced cancers. The study's findings and limits: CD8+ T cells (on average) carried more expanded clones than CD4+ T cells.

Here immunoSEQ multiplex PCR was the method, and the copy in TCRdb shows in-frame clones only, minus some. The sample yields roughly 32,000 clones, almost 85% seen once. The sequenced sample was CD4+ or CD8+ T cells sorted from blood, obtained in a trial of the OX40 agonist ivuxolimab. The receptor comes from an adult with an advanced solid tumor such as melanoma, head and neck, liver or kidney cancer. The chain recombines TRBV4-1 with TRBJ2-1, with D tentatively TRBD2 (5 bases). This CDR3 is CASSSTGRSYNEQFF. In DNA, the CDR3 is TGCGCCAGCAGCTCGACTGGGAGATCCTACAATGAGCAGTTCTTC.